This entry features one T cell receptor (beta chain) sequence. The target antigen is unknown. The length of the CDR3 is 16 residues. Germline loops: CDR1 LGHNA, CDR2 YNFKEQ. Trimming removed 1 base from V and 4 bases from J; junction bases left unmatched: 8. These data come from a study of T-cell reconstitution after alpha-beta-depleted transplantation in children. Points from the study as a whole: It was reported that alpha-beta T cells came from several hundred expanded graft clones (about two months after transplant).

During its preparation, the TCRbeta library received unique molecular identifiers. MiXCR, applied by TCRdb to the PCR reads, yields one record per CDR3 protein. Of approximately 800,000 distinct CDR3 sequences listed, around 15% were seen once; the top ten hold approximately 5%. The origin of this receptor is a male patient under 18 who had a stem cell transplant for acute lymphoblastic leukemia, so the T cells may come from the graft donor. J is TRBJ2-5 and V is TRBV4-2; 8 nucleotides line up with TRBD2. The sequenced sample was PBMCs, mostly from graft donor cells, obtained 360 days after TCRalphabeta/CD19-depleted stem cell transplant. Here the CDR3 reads CASSQAGAGGSETQYF. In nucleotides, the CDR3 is TGTGCCAGCAGCCAAGCAGGCGCGGGAGGTTCAGAGACCCAGTACTTC.